This T cell receptor (beta chain) derives from a study of blood T cell repertoires in COVID-19. Looking at the study overall: Specimens from acute and convalescent COVID-19 originated in the United States, Italy and Spain. Sources were T cells, B-cell-depleted T cells, or PBMCs; the material itself was cDNA or gDNA.

This clone was found a few times. Original processing methods: Estimated nucleated cell counts came from reference gene primer amplification. Sequencing used immunoSEQ multiplex PCR; TCRdb keeps in-frame clones, though not all of them. The V and J calls and clone size are taken from that table; D and trimming were inferred from the DNA. The table has about 85,000 clones, around 80% seen once. From germline, CDR1 is LNHDA and CDR2 SQIVND (reference sequence). J was trimmed by 7 bases and V by 6 bases; bases with no gene match: 13. The CDR3 is 16 residues long. The sample consisted of peripheral blood. The V gene is TRBV19, the J gene TRBJ2-1; 9 bases fit TRBD1. The sequence was obtained from a woman aged 80 or over with acute or convalescent COVID-19. CDR3 nucleotide sequence: TGTGCCAGTAGGCAGACGGGACAGGGTATTCGTAATGAGCAGTTCTTC. Protein: CASRQTGQGIRNEQFF.